One and the same sample provided the 24 T cell receptor beta chains below, sequenced in a study of T cells in Graves' hyperthyroidism and ophthalmopathy. Amplified TCR beta CDR3 regions derived from RNA transcripts. First-round RT-PCR of the TCR CDR3 relied on the HTBI primer set. TCRdb itself ran the multiplex PCR reads through MiXCR, one entry per CDR3 protein. The sample has 300,000 to 450,000 distinct CDR3 sequences; 25% are singletons. Specimen: blood. The receptors stem from a man aged 45 to 65 with Graves' hyperthyroidism.

In this sample, this clonotype turned up a few times. The rearrangement uses TRBV10-3 and TRBJ1-4; 8 bases align to TRBD1. The CDR3 contains 13 residues. Germline CDR1 reads ENHRY; CDR2 reads SYGVKD. The V segment lost 6 bases and the J segment 6 bases; nucleotides outside the gene matches: 3. The CDR3 spells CAISQGADEKLFF. The DNA for the CDR3 is TGTGCCATCAGCCAGGGGGCAGATGAAAAACTGTTTTTT.

This clonotype appeared a few times. V usage is TRBV28 and J usage is TRBJ1-5; 7 positions agree with TRBD1. The CDR3 is 15 residues long. Per the germline V gene, CDR1 is MDHEN and CDR2 is SYDVKM. The V segment lost 5 bases and the J segment 5 bases; nucleotides outside the gene matches: 9. The CDR3 here is CASSPHRTGDQPQHF. As DNA, the CDR3 is TGTGCCAGCAGTCCCCACAGGACAGGAGATCAGCCCCAGCATTTT.

There are many counts of this clonotype. The J gene is TRBJ2-7, the V gene TRBV18; D might be TRBD1 or TRBD2, each matching 5 bases. V lost 3 bases to trimming and J lost 5 bases, with 11 bases between them. Looked up from germline, CDR1 is KGHSH and CDR2 is LQKENI. CDR3 length: 13 amino acids. This CDR3 is CASSPAGRNEQYF. DNA of the CDR3: TGTGCCAGCTCACCTGCAGGGAGAAACGAGCAGTACTTC.

The chain carries TRBV6-1 and TRBJ1-2; D possibly corresponds to TRBD1 (6 bases). The germline gives CDR1 MNHNS, CDR2 SASEGT. The CDR3 length is 13 residues. V was shortened by 3 bases and J by 7 bases, with 12 bases between the two germline ends. The CDR3 protein is CASSDRGESGYTF. The CDR3 coding sequence is TGTGCCAGCAGTGACAGGGGTGAGTCTGGCTACACCTTC.

The genes are TRBV20-1 and TRBJ2-3; TRBD2 matches 7 bases. V shed 6 bases and J 5 bases; nucleotides not matched to a gene: 5. Per germline, CDR1 DFQATT and CDR2 SNEGSKA (reference sequence). CDR3 size: 12 residues. For the CDR3, the DNA is TGCAGTGCGGACCTAGCGGAAGATACGCAGTATTTT. This gives the protein CSADLAEDTQYF.

The CDR3 nucleotides are TGTGCCAGCAGCTTAGAGGGAAGGTCGGGGGTCTATGGCTACACCTTC. Protein product: CASSLEGRSGVYGYTF. The chain has TRBV11-3 and TRBJ1-2; TRBD1 is a possible D gene (5 bases). The V gene's germline CDR1 is SGHNT and CDR2 YENEEA. The CDR3 runs to 16 residues. Deletions cut 0 bases from V and 4 bases from J, with 15 bases between.

This chain uses TRBV6-2 or TRBV6-3 with TRBJ1-1, with D tentatively TRBD1 (6 bases). Trimming took off 6 bases at V and 0 bases at J, with 14 bases between the two ends. The germline V gene encodes CDR1 MNHEY and CDR2 SVGEGT. The CDR3 is made up of 15 amino acids. CDR3 loop: CASRVQGTLNTEAFF. CDR3 bases: TGTGCCAGCAGAGTTCAGGGGACTCTGAACACTGAAGCTTTCTTT.

V usage is TRBV10-3 and J usage is TRBJ2-1; D is perhaps TRBD2 (6 bases). Per the germline V gene, CDR1 is ENHRY and CDR2 is SYGVKD. This CDR3 is built from 15 residues. Deletions cut 8 bases from V and 8 bases from J, with 22 bases between. This CDR3 reads CAIGVRGQSLDEQFF. CDR3 DNA: TGTGCCATCGGTGTGCGGGGCCAGTCCTTGGATGAGCAGTTCTTC.

This clonotype has a count of ten or more. The chain couples TRBV28 to TRBJ1-1; possibly TRBD1 for D (5 bases). CDR3 length: 13 residues. Germline CDR1 is MDHEN and CDR2 is SYDVKM. V was trimmed by 6 bases and J by 0 bases, leaving 8 bases between them. The CDR3, as DNA: TGTGCCAGCAGGACAGAAATGAACACTGAAGCTTTCTTT. Encoded protein: CASRTEMNTEAFF. The full variable domain, rest sourced from reference TRBV28 and TRBJ1-1, is DVKVTQSSRYLVKRTGEKVFLECVQDMDHENMFWYRQDPGLGLRLIYFSYDVKMKEKGDIPEGYSVSREKKERFSLILESASTNQTSMYLCASRTEMNTEAFFGQGTRLTVV.

Only a few counts were recorded for this clonotype. V is TRBV6-2 or TRBV6-3 and J is TRBJ1-4; D gene uncertain. The CDR3 extends over 13 amino acids. In germline, CDR1 is MNHEY, CDR2 SVGEGT. V was cut by 2 bases and J by 11 bases, with 12 bases left in between. CDR3 DNA: TGTGCCAGCAGTTACCCCGACCGAATGAAACTGTTTTTT. Protein sequence: CASSYPDRMKLFF.

This clonotype was observed a handful of times. This sequence joins TRBV30 and TRBJ1-5; possible D gene TRBD1, 6 bases. CDR1 and CDR2 from the germline V gene are GTSNPN and SVGIG (reference sequence). CDR3 size: 13 residues. The V and J ends lost 2 bases and 6 bases respectively, with 11 bases between them. CDR3 in DNA: TGTGCCTGGAGTAAGGGGGGTGGTCAGCCCCAGCATTTT. The encoded protein is CAWSKGGGQPQHF.

For the CDR3, the DNA is TGTGCCTGGAGTCCCGGGACAGGTTCCTACGAGCAGTACTTC. Encoded protein: CAWSPGTGSYEQYF. This chain uses TRBV30 with TRBJ2-7, with 8 positions matching TRBD1. The germline V gene has CDR1 GTSNPN and CDR2 SVGIG (reference sequence). With 2 bases clipped from V and 1 base from J, the junction kept 4 bases outside the gene matches. This CDR3 is 14 amino acids long.

The chain links TRBV15 to TRBJ2-1; D not resolved. This CDR3 has 15 amino acids. Germline CDR1 LNHNV, CDR2 YYDKDF (reference sequence). The germline V and J ends were trimmed by 6 bases and 8 bases, with 20 bases remaining between them. The CDR3: CATRTTANGQYEQFF. DNA of the CDR3: TGTGCCACCAGGACCACGGCGAATGGGCAGTATGAGCAGTTCTTC.

The V call is TRBV19, the J call TRBJ1-1; D is unresolved. From germline, CDR1 is LNHDA and CDR2 SQIVND (reference sequence). This CDR3 spans 17 amino acids. The germline V and J ends were trimmed by 1 base and 0 bases, with 15 bases remaining between them. CDR3 in DNA: TGTGCCAGTAGTATAGTGAGGGTCAACGGGCTGAACACTGAAGCTTTCTTT. It encodes CASSIVRVNGLNTEAFF. Filled out from reference TRBV19 and TRBJ1-1, the complete variable domain reads DGGITQSPKYLFRKEGQNVTLSCEQNLNHDAMYWYRQDPGQGLRLIYYSQIVNDFQKGDIAEGYSVSREKKESFPLTVTSAQKNPTAFYLCASSIVRVNGLNTEAFFGQGTRLTVV.

This clonotype was counted a single time. The chain recombines TRBV12-3 or TRBV12-4 with TRBJ1-2; no clear D. V lost 7 bases and J 6 bases, leaving 21 bases between the germline ends. CDR3 length: 15 residues. CDR3: CASTVSNTLGNGYTF. DNA of the CDR3: TGTGCCAGCACTGTATCCAACACCTTAGGGAATGGCTACACCTTC.

The chain joins TRBV5-1 to TRBJ1-6; 9 nucleotides agree with TRBD1. This CDR3 region has 15 residues. Trimming took 0 bases from V and 10 from J; bases not matched to a gene: 5. Germline V gene lookup returns CDR1 SGHRS and CDR2 YFSETQ. Here the CDR3 reads CASSLGGTGISPLHF. The DNA for the CDR3 is TGCGCCAGCAGCTTGGGGGGGACAGGGATATCACCCCTCCACTTT.

J is TRBJ2-1 and V is TRBV5-6; D remains ambiguous. The V gene lost 2 bases and the J gene lost 1 base, with 10 bases spanning the gap. CDR3 length equals 15 residues. Looked up from germline, CDR1 is SGHDT and CDR2 is YYEEEE. CDR3 nucleotide sequence: TGTGCCAGCAGCTTAAGACGGTTTTCCTACAATGAGCAGTTCTTC. As protein: CASSLRRFSYNEQFF.

In DNA, the CDR3 is TGTGCCAGCAGTGAATTGGTGGGACAGTCCGGGGAGCTGTTTTTT. This sequence encodes CASSELVGQSGELFF. This chain joins TRBV6-1 and TRBJ2-2; 7 bases line up with TRBD1. Germline V gene data show CDR1 as MNHNS and CDR2 as SASEGT. The CDR3 runs 15 residues. The ends lost 2 bases at V and 6 bases at J; junction bases unmatched: 6.

This clonotype was recorded at least ten times. The rearrangement links TRBV11-2 to TRBJ2-1, with 9 nucleotides matching TRBD1. After removal of 2 bases from V and 10 bases from J, the junction contained 6 bases not matched to a gene. CDR3 length equals 14 residues. CDR1 and CDR2 (germline): SGHAT, FQNNGV. The CDR3 sequence: CASSLQGTGMEQFF. The CDR3 DNA follows: TGTGCCAGCAGCTTACAAGGGACAGGGATGGAGCAGTTCTTC.

A remark on this clonotype: One end of the junction is discordant with germline, which a read error may explain. V and J are TRBV7-9 and TRBJ1-2; 7 positions agree with TRBD1. CDR1 is SEHNR, CDR2 FQNEAQ, per germline (reference sequence). This CDR3 spans 14 amino acids. CDR3 DNA sequence: TGTGCCAGCAGTCCTGGACAGGAGAACTATGGCTTCACCTTC. Its translation: CASSPGQENYGFTF.

This clonotype was seen many times. Here the CDR3 DNA reads TGTGCCAGCAGATGGGACAGTCGAAGTGAAGCTTTCTTT. This codes for CASRWDSRSEAFF. V gene TRBV27 combines with J gene TRBJ1-1, with TRBD1 matching 7 bases. The CDR3 is made up of 13 amino acids. Germline-derived CDR1 and CDR2 are MNHEY and SMNVEV (reference sequence). Trimming removed 6 bases from V and 7 bases from J; junction bases left unmatched: 8.

In DNA, the CDR3 is TGCAGTGCTATGGGACGCGCAAATTCACCCCTCCACTTT. Protein product: CSAMGRANSPLHF. The chain uses TRBV20-1 and TRBJ1-6; a weak D match, TRBD1 (5 bases). The CDR3 length is 13 residues. V was pared by 4 bases and J by 7 bases, with 11 bases between. Per germline, CDR1 DFQATT and CDR2 SNEGSKA (reference sequence).

The rearrangement uses TRBV6-1 and TRBJ2-5; weak D call: TRBD2 (6 bases). CDR1 MNHNS and CDR2 SASEGT come from the germline V gene. V shed 10 bases and J shed 7 bases, with 16 bases lying between them. The CDR3 sequence is 12 residues long. DNA for the CDR3: TGTGCCATCGACGGAGGGCCCCCGACCCAGTACTTC. This translates into CAIDGGPPTQYF.

There are a few counts of this clonotype. J is TRBJ1-2 and V is TRBV28, with a tentative D call TRBD1 (6 bases). Trimming left V 4 bases short and J 6 bases short, with 15 bases between. The germline CDR1 and CDR2 sequences are MDHEN and SYDVKM. CDR3 length: 14 amino acids. In nucleotides, the CDR3 is TGTGCCAGCAGTTCGGGGGGCGCGACCCATGGCTACACCTTC. Translation gives CASSSGGATHGYTF.